One and the same sample provided the 25 T cell receptor beta chains below, sequenced in a study of T cell repertoires in cytomegalovirus infection. These receptors are not linked to any known antigen. TCRdb recomputed calls from the reads with MiXCR, one row per CDR3 protein. The sample records about 60,000 distinct CDR3 sequences, just over 20% being singletons. The sample was CD8+ T cells from cultured PBMCs, taken from culture after CMV antigen stimulation. The receptors here all came from a human donor in good health (CMV status not recorded). Some clones in this sample may be carry-over from other donors' samples.

This chain uses TRBV7-2 with TRBJ1-5; 7 bases fit TRBD1. This CDR3 comprises 14 residues. In germline, CDR1 is SGHTA, CDR2 FQGNSA. The CDR3 here is CVISRTGLGQPQHF. CDR3 nucleotides: TGTGTCATCAGCCGGACAGGCCTCGGACAGCCCCAGCATTTT.

This clonotype appeared a few times. The rearrangement links TRBV7-9 to TRBJ1-6; D gene uncertain. Germline CDR1 is SEHNR and CDR2 is FQNEAQ (reference sequence). This CDR3 comprises 14 residues. With 3 bases removed from V and 9 bases from J, the gap between germline ends came to 12 bases. CDR3 nucleotide sequence: TGTGCCAGCAGCTTTGAGGAGGGATCTTCACCCCTCCACTTT. Its translation is CASSFEEGSSPLHF. The full variable domain, its missing parts supplied by reference TRBV7-9 and TRBJ1-6, is DTGVSQNPRHKITKRGQNVTFRCDPISEHNRLYWYRQTLGQGPEFLTYFQNEAQLEKSRLLSDRFSAERPKGSFSTLEIQRTEQGDSAMYLCASSFEEGSSPLHFGNGTRLTVT.

The genes are TRBV27 and TRBJ1-4; D remains ambiguous. V was shortened by 5 bases and J by 8 bases, with 15 bases between the two germline ends. Germline V lookup: CDR1 MNHEY, CDR2 SMNVEV (reference sequence). The CDR3 has 14 residues. The CDR3 sequence is CASSPGGPGEKLFF. The CDR3 DNA is TGTGCCAGCAGTCCCGGAGGTCCTGGGGAAAAACTGTTTTTT.

The V and J genes are TRBV19 and TRBJ2-1; D is unresolved. V lost 3 bases and J lost 9, with 3 bases in between. The CDR3 has 10 residues. The germline V gene has CDR1 LNHDA and CDR2 SQIVND (reference sequence). CDR3 protein: CASSMGEQFF. CDR3 sequence (DNA): TGTGCCAGTAGTATGGGTGAGCAGTTCTTC.

The chain has TRBV7-6 and TRBJ2-7, with 13 bases matching TRBD2. CDR1 and CDR2 (germline): SGHVS, FNYEAQ. J was trimmed by 1 base and V by 4 bases; bases with no gene match: 13. There are 19 residues in the CDR3. The CDR3 DNA is TGTGCCAGCAGCTCCCCCCTACCGGGACTAGCGGGGCCTTCCTACGAGCAGTACTTC. Its protein is CASSSPLPGLAGPSYEQYF. Supplemented by reference TRBV7-6 and TRBJ2-7, the full variable domain reads GAGVSQSPRYKVTKRGQDVALRCDPISGHVSLYWYRQALGQGPEFLTYFNYEAQQDKSGLPNDRFSAERPEGSISTLTIQRTEQRDSAMYRCASSSPLPGLAGPSYEQYFGPGTRLTVT.

The chain links TRBV28 to TRBJ1-6; TRBD1 is a possible D gene (6 bases). The CDR3 spans 15 residues. Per germline, CDR1 MDHEN and CDR2 SYDVKM. V was pared by 3 bases and J by 10 bases, with 16 bases between. CDR3 sequence (DNA): TGTGCCAGCAGTTTTTCCCAGGGGTTAGGGTCACCCCTCCACTTT. Translated, it gives CASSFSQGLGSPLHF. Looking up the rest from reference TRBV28 and TRBJ1-6 gives the full variable domain: DVKVTQSSRYLVKRTGEKVFLECVQDMDHENMFWYRQDPGLGLRLIYFSYDVKMKEKGDIPEGYSVSREKKERFSLILESASTNQTSMYLCASSFSQGLGSPLHFGNGTRLTVT.

This clonotype was detected only a few times. The V gene is TRBV19, the J gene TRBJ1-2; no definite D call. V shed 10 bases and J shed 6 bases, with 27 bases lying between them. CDR1 and CDR2 from the germline V gene are LNHDA and SQIVND (reference sequence). The CDR3 contains 16 residues. The DNA of the CDR3 is TGTGCCACCTCTCAGTATGTAGGACGTAAGGTTGATGGCTACACCTTC. It yields the protein CATSQYVGRKVDGYTF.

This clonotype was observed a few times. This chain joins TRBV28 and TRBJ1-1; no reliable D call. Per the germline V gene, CDR1 is MDHEN and CDR2 is SYDVKM. The CDR3 is 11 residues long. Trimming shortened V by 7 bases and J by 4 bases, and 7 bases separated the two germline ends. In nucleotides, the CDR3 is TGTGCCAGCATAACTACCACTGAAGCTTTCTTT. This encodes CASITTTEAFF.

This clonotype was counted between two and nine times. The chain couples TRBV4-1 to TRBJ1-5, with D perhaps TRBD1 (5 bases). V was trimmed by 4 bases and J by 0 bases, leaving 16 bases between them. Germline CDR1 and CDR2: MGHRA and YSYEKL. The CDR3 spans 17 residues. The DNA of the CDR3 is TGCGCCAGCAGCCCCTTTGAGACGGGGACTAGCAATCAGCCCCAGCATTTT. Its protein is CASSPFETGTSNQPQHF.

This clonotype turned up a few times. This CDR3 is CASSIIPSYEQYF. The CDR3 DNA reads TGTGCCAGTAGTATAATCCCATCCTACGAGCAGTACTTC. The chain carries TRBV19 and TRBJ2-7, with unresolved D. The CDR3 loop spans 13 amino acids. Trimming pared 2 bases from V and 1 base from J, leaving 6 bases between. In germline, CDR1 is LNHDA, CDR2 SQIVND (reference sequence).

At least ten counts were recorded for this clonotype. The V and J genes are TRBV7-6 and TRBJ2-1; 9 bases align to TRBD1. V trimming: 5 bases; J trimming: 6 bases; junction bases outside the gene matches: 11. Germline V gene lookup returns CDR1 SGHVS and CDR2 FNYEAQ. The CDR3 covers 16 residues. The CDR3 DNA reads as TGTGCCAGCAGCCCGCGGACAGGGGAAGCAGTCAATGAGCAGTTCTTC. Translated: CASSPRTGEAVNEQFF.

This clonotype was counted a few times. The gene calls are TRBV4-3 and TRBJ2-5; D unresolved. V was trimmed by 0 bases and J by 5 bases, leaving 10 bases between them. This CDR3 has 14 residues. The germline gives CDR1 LGHNA, CDR2 YSLEER. CDR3 amino acids: CASSQEWVSETQYF. CDR3 bases: TGCGCCAGCAGCCAAGAGTGGGTTTCGGAGACCCAGTACTTC.

This clonotype was observed a single time. The chain combines TRBV6-2 or TRBV6-3 with TRBJ2-7; D possibly uses TRBD1 or TRBD2 (5 bases each). Trimming took 2 bases from V and 1 from J, leaving 9 bases between them. The CDR3 extends over 14 amino acids. CDR1 MNHEY and CDR2 SVGEGT come from the germline V gene. This chain's CDR3 is CASSYRGRSYEQYF. As DNA, the CDR3 is TGTGCCAGCAGTTACCGGGGCAGGTCCTACGAGCAGTACTTC.

V is TRBV7-6 and J is TRBJ2-1; D possibly corresponds to TRBD2 (6 bases). V was pared by 1 base and J by 8 bases, with 18 bases between. The CDR3 is 16 residues long. In germline, CDR1 is SGHVS, CDR2 FNYEAQ. CDR3 DNA: TGTGCCAGCAGCTTAGTAGGGGACTGGGTATGCCATGAGCAGTTCTTC. This sequence encodes CASSLVGDWVCHEQFF.

Ten or more counts support this clonotype. This chain links TRBV7-6 with TRBJ1-1; the D gene is possibly TRBD1 (6 bases). This CDR3 has 15 residues. Germline loops: CDR1 SGHVS, CDR2 FNYEAQ. Trimming shortened V by 1 base and J by 6 bases, and 15 bases separated the two germline ends. CDR3 loop: CASSLVEGGIPEAFF. The CDR3 bases are TGTGCCAGCAGCTTAGTTGAGGGGGGGATCCCTGAAGCTTTCTTT.

This clonotype was detected a few times. The chain carries TRBV11-2 and TRBJ1-1, with D possibly TRBD1 on 5 matching bases. The CDR3 spans 14 residues. Germline assignment: CDR1 SGHAT and CDR2 FQNNGV. V lost 5 bases and J 1 base, leaving 11 bases between the germline ends. As DNA, the CDR3 is TGTGCCAGCAGCCTACGACAGAGGAACACTGAAGCTTTCTTT. Residues: CASSLRQRNTEAFF.

This clonotype was recorded a few times. V and J are TRBV6-5 and TRBJ2-7; D is ambiguous. Germline lookup yields CDR1 MNHEY and CDR2 SVGAGI. This CDR3 is 13 amino acids long. Trimming pared 0 bases from V and 0 bases from J, leaving 3 bases between. The CDR3 region is CASSYSASYEQYF. For the CDR3, the DNA is TGTGCCAGCAGTTACTCGGCCTCCTACGAGCAGTACTTC.

Ten or more counts support this clonotype. The chain joins TRBV7-2 to TRBJ1-2; no reliable D call. Between the trimmed V and J ends, which lost 1 base and 4 bases, there was a span of 13 bases. Germline V gives CDR1 SGHTA, CDR2 FQGNSA. The CDR3 has 15 amino acids. Written as DNA, the CDR3 is TGTGCCAGCAGCTTAGATCCAAGCTACTCCTATGGCTACACCTTC. It translates to CASSLDPSYSYGYTF.

The chain has TRBV7-8 and TRBJ1-2; 8 nucleotides agree with TRBD1. The trim removed 7 bases at V and 1 base at J, leaving 23 bases unmatched. From germline, CDR1 is SGHVS and CDR2 FQNEAQ. The CDR3 runs to 20 residues. The CDR3 reads CASNEVRGRGALKYNYGYTF. The CDR3 nucleotides are TGTGCCAGCAACGAGGTCAGGGGGCGCGGCGCCCTTAAATATAACTATGGCTACACCTTC.

This clonotype was counted only a few times. Here the CDR3 reads CASSLGDGDYGYTF. The CDR3 nucleotides are TGTGCCAGCAGCTTAGGGGACGGGGACTATGGCTACACCTTC. This chain uses TRBV7-8 with TRBJ1-2; perhaps TRBD1 as D (5 bases). Trimming removed 1 base at V and 3 bases at J, with 9 bases between. CDR3 size: 14 residues. CDR1 and CDR2 from the germline V gene are SGHVS and FQNEAQ.

Only a few counts were recorded for this clonotype. V gene TRBV7-6 combines with J gene TRBJ1-6; TRBD1 agrees at 12 bases. The length of the CDR3 is 16 residues. Per the germline V gene, CDR1 is SGHVS and CDR2 is FNYEAQ. V shed 4 bases, J shed 7 bases, and the junction held 5 bases outside the gene matches. The CDR3 coding sequence is TGTGCCAGCAGCTCCCGGGACAGGGGGCACAATTCACCCCTCCACTTT. This codes for CASSSRDRGHNSPLHF.

This clonotype was recorded at least ten times. The chain joins TRBV7-2 to TRBJ1-6; D is uncertain. Per germline, CDR1 SGHTA and CDR2 FQGNSA. The CDR3 is 11 residues long. The ends were cut back, 1 base at V and 9 bases at J, with 1 base in the middle. CDR3 bases: TGTGCCAGCAGCTTAGGTTCACCCCTCCACTTT. Protein: CASSLGSPLHF.

There are a few counts of this clonotype. The V call is TRBV7-2, the J call TRBJ2-5, with D possibly being TRBD2 (7 bases). Germline lookup yields CDR1 SGHTA and CDR2 FQGNSA. This CDR3 is built from 15 residues. Trimming took off 1 base at V and 5 bases at J, with 14 bases between the two ends. For the CDR3, the DNA is TGTGCCAGCAGCTTAGAAGGGGGGGCCCGGGAGACCCAGTACTTC. Encoded protein: CASSLEGGARETQYF.

This clonotype was observed a few times. The genes are TRBV7-2 and TRBJ1-3; possibly TRBD1 for D (6 bases). Looked up from germline, CDR1 is SGHTA and CDR2 is FQGNSA. The CDR3 covers 16 residues. V shed 2 bases and J shed 4 bases, with 15 bases lying between them. The CDR3 DNA reads as TGTGCCAGCAGCTTAATTGAGGGGACACCGGGAAACACCATATATTTT. It is translated as CASSLIEGTPGNTIYF. Variable domain in full (rest from reference TRBV7-2 and TRBJ1-3): GAGVSQSPSNKVTEKGKDVELRCDPISGHTALYWYRQSLGQGLEFLIYFQGNSAPDKSGLPSDRFSAERTGGSVSTLTIQRTQQEDSAVYLCASSLIEGTPGNTIYFGEGSWLTVV.

The chain combines TRBV9 with TRBJ1-6; 9 bases are a match to TRBD1. Germline CDR1 and CDR2: SGDLS and YYNGEE. V lost 3 bases, J lost 8 bases, and 6 bases stayed unmatched. CDR3 length: 15 amino acids. CDR3 DNA sequence: TGTGCCAGCAGCGAAACAGGGGGCTGGGATTCACCCCTCCACTTT. This sequence encodes CASSETGGWDSPLHF.